Following are 31 T cell receptor beta chains from one sample sequenced in a study of technical replicates of blood from four donors. Produced via immunoSEQ multiplex PCR; TCRdb's table is partial and in-frame only. The data contain tens of thousands of clones, approximately 96% of them seen just once; the ten biggest clones take up about 0.2%. The sample consisted of T cells isolated from PBMCs. These receptors were taken from a human donor in good health.

The chain employs TRBV4-1 and TRBJ1-5; D not resolved. This CDR3 has 14 residues. CDR1 and CDR2 (germline): MGHRA, YSYEKL. V was shortened by 0 bases and J by 7 bases, with 10 bases between the two germline ends. This chain's CDR3 is CASSQEVWQQPQHF. The CDR3 nucleotides are TGCGCCAGCAGCCAAGAAGTATGGCAGCAGCCCCAGCATTTT.

The CDR3 sequence is CATSRTGNSNEQYF. CDR3 nucleotide sequence: TGTGCCACCAGCAGGACAGGGAATAGTAACGAGCAGTACTTC. The chain is built from TRBV15 and TRBJ2-7; 7 positions match TRBD1. The CDR3 has 14 residues. Germline V gene lookup returns CDR1 LNHNV and CDR2 YYDKDF (reference sequence). Trimming took 3 bases from V and 5 from J; bases not matched to a gene: 7.

The chain is built from TRBV6-1 and TRBJ2-7; 10 nucleotides line up with TRBD2. Germline V gene sequence: CDR1 MNHNS, CDR2 SASEGT. The CDR3 spans 15 residues. The trim removed 4 bases at V and 4 bases at J, leaving 7 bases unmatched. CDR3 DNA: TGTGCCAGCAGTGCATGGACTAGCGGAGCTTACGAGCAGTACTTC. Residues: CASSAWTSGAYEQYF.

This chain connects TRBV13 to TRBJ1-4; D gene uncertain. The CDR3 covers 15 residues. Deletions cut 5 bases from V and 3 bases from J, with 13 bases between. Germline loops: CDR1 PRHDT, CDR2 FYEKMQ (reference sequence). Written as DNA, the CDR3 is TGTGCCAGCAGCGAGCTAGCTATTTCTAATGAAAAACTGTTTTTT. Its translation is CASSELAISNEKLFF.

This clone was recorded only once. This chain connects TRBV5-1 to TRBJ2-7; 9 bases fit TRBD2. The CDR3 runs 20 residues. The V and J ends lost 4 bases and 4 bases, in that order; junction bases with no gene match: 24. The germline V gene has CDR1 SGHRS and CDR2 YFSETQ. This chain's CDR3 is CASSPRLGSGRKRAGYEQYF. DNA of the CDR3: TGCGCCAGCAGCCCCCGTCTTGGTAGCGGGAGAAAAAGAGCGGGGTACGAGCAGTACTTC.

The chain has TRBV27 and TRBJ2-1; no clear D. V shed 2 bases and J shed 7 bases, with 12 bases lying between them. This CDR3 has 14 residues. Germline lookup yields CDR1 MNHEY and CDR2 SMNVEV (reference sequence). CDR3 in DNA: TGTGCCAGCAGTTTAGTTGACTCGCGGAATGAGCAGTTCTTC. Protein product: CASSLVDSRNEQFF.

The chain couples TRBV5-6 to TRBJ1-1, with D unclear. The CDR3 runs to 15 residues. In germline, CDR1 is SGHDT, CDR2 YYEEEE. Trimming removed 5 bases from V and 1 base from J, with 15 bases in between. The CDR3 loop reads CASSLLPTTNTEAFF. For the CDR3, the DNA is TGTGCCAGCAGTCTCCTCCCGACTACGAACACTGAAGCTTTCTTT.

This sequence joins TRBV18 and TRBJ1-2, with a possible D match to TRBD1 (6 bases). Germline V CDR1 and CDR2: KGHSH, LQKENI. CDR3 length equals 13 residues. Trimming removed 3 bases from V and 8 bases from J, with 13 bases in between. CDR3 nucleotide sequence: TGTGCCAGCTCACCCGCAGGGGAAATGGGCTACACCTTC. This translates into CASSPAGEMGYTF.

In its sample, this clone was seen once. The V gene is TRBV30, the J gene TRBJ1-1; no clear D gene. Germline V gene lookup returns CDR1 GTSNPN and CDR2 SVGIG (reference sequence). The CDR3 runs to 12 residues. With 8 bases removed from V and 4 bases from J, the gap between germline ends came to 14 bases. CDR3 coding DNA: TGTGCCCTCGGGCCACGGGGCACTGAAGCTTTCTTT. Protein sequence: CALGPRGTEAFF.

This rearrangement joins TRBV9 to TRBJ2-3; TRBD2 matches at 7 bases. CDR1 is SGDLS and CDR2 is YYNGEE in the germline V gene. Trimming cost V 2 bases and J 1 base; bases outside gene matches: 10. The CDR3 has 17 residues. CDR3 nucleotides: TGTGCCAGCAGCGTGGACGCGGGGGATTTTGGCACAGATACGCAGTATTTT. Its translation is CASSVDAGDFGTDTQYF.

The chain has TRBV29-1 and TRBJ1-4; a possible D gene is TRBD1 (6 bases). Germline CDR1 reads SQVTM; CDR2 reads ANQGSEA. Trimming removed 7 bases from V and 5 bases from J, with 11 bases in between. The CDR3 contains 12 residues. CDR3 in DNA: TGCAGCGCGGGGACATCGAATGAAAAACTGTTTTTT. It yields the protein CSAGTSNEKLFF.

In the case of this clone: Other DNA sequences in the sample encode the same CDR3. The rearrangement uses TRBV5-1 and TRBJ1-1; 8 nucleotides align to TRBD1. The CDR3 has 15 residues. The V gene's germline CDR1 is SGHRS and CDR2 YFSETQ. J lost 5 bases, V lost 0 bases, and 6 bases had no gene match. CDR3 nucleotide sequence: TGCGCCAGCAGCTTGGCCGGGACAGGAGGAACTGAAGCTTTCTTT. Amino acids: CASSLAGTGGTEAFF.

The CDR3 protein is CASSDRTSGFNEQFF. The DNA for the CDR3 is TGTGCCAGCAGTGACCGGACTAGCGGGTTCAATGAGCAGTTCTTC. The V call is TRBV6-4, the J call TRBJ2-1, with 11 bases aligning to TRBD2. CDR1 and CDR2 from the germline V gene are MRHNA and SNTAGT. V trimming: 2 bases; J trimming: 6 bases; junction bases outside the gene matches: 3. CDR3 length: 15 residues.

The chain uses TRBV5-1 and TRBJ2-6; D is undetermined. Between the trimmed V and J ends, which lost 8 bases and 5 bases, there was a span of 14 bases. The CDR3 is made up of 14 amino acids. Germline V gene data show CDR1 as SGHRS and CDR2 as YFSETQ. The CDR3 nucleotides read TGCGCCAGGGGTCAAAGCAGGTGGGCCAACGTCCTGACTTTC. This encodes CARGQSRWANVLTF.

V and J are TRBV6-6 and TRBJ2-3; possible D gene TRBD2, 6 bases. Looked up from germline, CDR1 is MNHNY and CDR2 is SVGAGI (reference sequence). The CDR3 spans 11 residues. V was pared by 8 bases and J by 8 bases, with 11 bases between. The CDR3 here is CASSGRSTQYF. As DNA, the CDR3 is TGTGCCAGCTCGGGGAGGAGTACGCAGTATTTT.

The chain joins TRBV29-1 to TRBJ2-1; a weak D match, TRBD2 (6 bases). V lost 6 bases to trimming and J lost 0 bases, with 12 bases between them. CDR3 size: 14 residues. Germline V lookup: CDR1 SQVTM, CDR2 ANQGSEA. In DNA form, the CDR3 reads TGCAGCGTCCTCCCGGGGGTCTCCTACAATGAGCAGTTCTTC. This sequence encodes CSVLPGVSYNEQFF.

This clone was seen a single time. V and J are TRBV10-3 and TRBJ2-7; 9 positions match TRBD1. J lost 6 bases, V lost 6 bases, and 3 bases had no gene match. The CDR3 covers 12 residues. CDR1 is ENHRY, CDR2 SYGVKD, per germline. The CDR3 region has the DNA TGTGCCATCAGCGGGGACAGGGTCGAGCAGTACTTC. This codes for CAISGDRVEQYF.

This chain links TRBV18 with TRBJ1-2; 7 nucleotides match TRBD1. The germline gives CDR1 KGHSH, CDR2 LQKENI. Unmatched junction bases numbered 8, after V lost 3 bases and J lost 4 bases. The CDR3 is 15 residues long. The CDR3 is CASSPGTAGSYGYTF. CDR3 DNA: TGTGCCAGCTCACCCGGGACAGCAGGAAGCTATGGCTACACCTTC.

The rearrangement joins TRBV4-1 to TRBJ1-2; the D gene is possibly TRBD1 (6 bases). The CDR3 contains 15 residues. Germline CDR1 reads MGHRA; CDR2 reads YSYEKL. V gave up 7 bases and J gave up 5 bases, with 20 bases separating them. CDR3 bases: TGCGCCAGCACCCCAAGGGGGACCGCCCTTTATGGCTACACCTTC. Translated, it gives CASTPRGTALYGYTF.

V gene TRBV5-4 combines with J gene TRBJ1-3, with TRBD1 matching over 8 bases. The CDR3 runs 15 residues. Germline values: CDR1 SGHNT, CDR2 YYREEE (reference sequence). After removal of 2 bases from V and 2 bases from J, the junction contained 3 bases not matched to a gene. The CDR3 coding sequence is TGTGCCAGCAGCTTAGGGGGACAGGCTGGAAACACCATATATTTT. This gives the protein CASSLGGQAGNTIYF. Drawing the rest from reference TRBV5-4 and TRBJ1-3, the complete variable domain is ETGVTQSPTHLIKTRGQQVTLRCSSQSGHNTVSWYQQALGQGPQFIFQYYREEENGRGNFPPRFSGLQFPNYSSELNVNALELDDSALYLCASSLGGQAGNTIYFGEGSWLTVV.

The chain recombines TRBV6-6 with TRBJ1-4, with 7 positions matching TRBD1. The V gene's germline CDR1 is MNHNY and CDR2 SVGAGI (reference sequence). V was pared by 6 bases and J by 0 bases, with 4 bases of the junction left unmatched. The CDR3 spans 15 residues. This CDR3 is CASSKGASTNEKLFF. CDR3 DNA sequence: TGTGCCAGCAGCAAGGGGGCCTCAACTAATGAAAAACTGTTTTTT.

V is TRBV27 and J is TRBJ2-2; 8 positions agree with TRBD2. Germline-derived CDR1 and CDR2 are MNHEY and SMNVEV (reference sequence). V lost 10 bases, J lost 6 bases, and 13 bases stayed unmatched. The CDR3 length is 15 residues. CDR3 nucleotide sequence: TGTGCCACGGGGACCGGGACTAGGGTTGCCGGGGAGCTGTTTTTT. As protein: CATGTGTRVAGELFF.

This chain uses TRBV6-5 with TRBJ1-1, with D perhaps matching TRBD1 (5 bases). The CDR3 has 15 amino acids. The germline V and J ends were trimmed by 4 bases and 4 bases, with 16 bases remaining between them. The V gene's germline CDR1 is MNHEY and CDR2 SVGAGI. CDR3 nucleotides: TGTGCCAGCAGTTCCTCTATTACAGGTGGCACTGAAGCTTTCTTT. Encoded protein: CASSSSITGGTEAFF.

The rearrangement links TRBV6-4 to TRBJ1-5, with 8 bases lining up with TRBD1. The CDR3 sequence is 14 residues long. Unmatched junction bases numbered 9, after V lost 8 bases and J lost 6 bases. The germline V gene encodes CDR1 MRHNA and CDR2 SNTAGT. CDR3 nucleotide sequence: TGTGCCAGCGATGGGACAGGTTTTAGTCAGCCCCAGCATTTT. This codes for CASDGTGFSQPQHF.

CDR3 bases: TGTGCCAGCAGTGAAGCAGGACAGGGAACGTCCTACGAGCAGTACTTC. Amino acid sequence: CASSEAGQGTSYEQYF. This chain uses TRBV6-1 with TRBJ2-7, with 8 nucleotides matching TRBD1. The CDR3 spans 16 residues. Trimming removed 0 bases from V and 1 base from J; junction bases left unmatched: 5. Germline CDR1 MNHNS, CDR2 SASEGT.

This chain uses TRBV7-9 with TRBJ1-2, with 7 bases aligning to TRBD1. V dropped 2 bases and J dropped 12; count of bases not matched to a gene: 9. CDR1 SEHNR and CDR2 FQNEAQ come from the germline V gene (reference sequence). The CDR3 runs to 13 residues. CDR3 in amino acids: CASSLTSGGVDTF. The DNA of the CDR3 is TGTGCCAGCAGCTTAACCTCAGGGGGTGTCGACACCTTC.

This clone was observed a single time. The chain has TRBV4-2 and TRBJ2-7; D may be TRBD1 (7 bases). Per germline, CDR1 LGHNA and CDR2 YNFKEQ. The CDR3 is 15 amino acids. The V gene lost 5 bases and the J gene lost 5 bases, with 19 bases spanning the gap. CDR3 in DNA: TGTGCCAGCAGCTCGGGAGAGGGGGCACGCGACGAGCAGTACTTC. Translation gives CASSSGEGARDEQYF.

The genes are TRBV7-8 and TRBJ1-1; 10 bases fit TRBD1. V gave up 5 bases and J gave up 0 bases; unmatched junction bases: 6. Per the germline V gene, CDR1 is SGHVS and CDR2 is FQNEAQ. The CDR3 runs to 16 residues. The CDR3 sequence is CASSARQGALNTEAFF. The DNA of the CDR3 is TGTGCCAGCAGCGCCCGACAGGGGGCTTTGAACACTGAAGCTTTCTTT.

V and J are TRBV10-2 and TRBJ2-3; perhaps TRBD2 as D (5 bases). The CDR3 has 12 residues. From germline, CDR1 is WSHSY and CDR2 SAAADI. With 6 bases removed from V and 2 bases from J, the gap between germline ends came to 6 bases. For the CDR3, the DNA is TGCGCCAGCAGGGACTTCACAGATACGCAGTATTTT. It yields the protein CASRDFTDTQYF.

The genes are TRBV11-2 and TRBJ2-6; 9 nucleotides match TRBD1. The CDR3 has 16 amino acids. V lost 11 bases and J lost 2; bases outside the gene matches: 10. Germline CDR1 SGHAT, CDR2 FQNNGV. The DNA of the CDR3 is TGTGCCGGTCCCCGGCGACAGGGGGCTGGGGCCAACGTCCTGACTTTC. Translating it yields CAGPRRQGAGANVLTF. Full variable domain (rest looked up from reference TRBV11-2 and TRBJ2-6): EAGVAQSPRYKIIEKRQSVAFWCNPISGHATLYWYQQILGQGPKLLIQFQNNGVVDDSQLPKDRFSAERLKGVDSTLKIQPAKLEDSAVYLCAGPRRQGAGANVLTFGAGSRLTVL.

The V gene is TRBV18, the J gene TRBJ1-2; TRBD1 aligns across 8 bases. Germline V lookup: CDR1 KGHSH, CDR2 LQKENI. The CDR3 has 15 residues. V lost 6 bases, J lost 5 bases, and 11 bases stayed unmatched. The CDR3 nucleotides are TGTGCCAGCTCCCAAGGACAGGGTGAAGCTTATGGCTACACCTTC. This codes for CASSQGQGEAYGYTF. Combining the CDR3 with reference TRBV18 and TRBJ1-2 gives the whole variable domain NAGVMQNPRHLVRRRGQEARLRCSPMKGHSHVYWYRQLPEEGLKFMVYLQKENIIDESGMPKERFSAEFPKEGPSILRIQQVVRGDSAAYFCASSQGQGEAYGYTFGSGTRLTVV.